This TCR beta chain stems from a study of blood T cell repertoires in COVID-19. Original processing methods: How many nucleated cells were present was estimated from reference gene primer amplification. Sequenced by immunoSEQ multiplex PCR; TCRdb stores in-frame clones only, minus some. V and J calls plus clone size are reproduced from that table; the DNA served to infer D and trimming. In the table there are more than 150,000 clones, about 84% of which are singletons. On this clone itself: A junction boundary mismatches the germline segment, possibly from a read error.

Sequenced input: peripheral blood. The sequence was collected from a human donor in a cohort sampled during active COVID-19.

This CDR3 is CASSVAQGNTQYF. CDR3 nucleotide sequence: TGTGCTAGCAGCGTCGCACAGGGGAACACGCAGTATTTT. V is TRBV7-7 and J is TRBJ2-3, with 7 bases fitting TRBD1. The CDR3 length is 13 residues. Germline CDR1 and CDR2: SSHAT and FNYEAQ (reference sequence).